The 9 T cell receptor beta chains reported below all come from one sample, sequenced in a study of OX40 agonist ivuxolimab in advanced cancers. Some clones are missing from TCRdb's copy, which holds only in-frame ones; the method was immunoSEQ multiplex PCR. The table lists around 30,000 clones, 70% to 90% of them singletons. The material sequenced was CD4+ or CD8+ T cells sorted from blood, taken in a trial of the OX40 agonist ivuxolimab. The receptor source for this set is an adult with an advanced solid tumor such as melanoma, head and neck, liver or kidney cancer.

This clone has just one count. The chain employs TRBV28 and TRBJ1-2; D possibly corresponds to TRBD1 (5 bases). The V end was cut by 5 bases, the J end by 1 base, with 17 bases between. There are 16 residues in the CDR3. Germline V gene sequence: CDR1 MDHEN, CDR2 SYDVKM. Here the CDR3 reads CASSVGWGDSNYGYTF. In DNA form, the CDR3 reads TGTGCCAGCAGTGTAGGGTGGGGTGACAGTAACTATGGCTACACCTTC.

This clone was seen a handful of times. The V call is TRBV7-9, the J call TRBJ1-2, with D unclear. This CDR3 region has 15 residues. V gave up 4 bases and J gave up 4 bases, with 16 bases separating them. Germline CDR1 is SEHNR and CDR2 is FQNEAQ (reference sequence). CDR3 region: CASSSSVEWAYGYTF. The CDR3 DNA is TGTGCCAGCAGCTCCAGTGTGGAGTGGGCCTATGGCTACACCTTC.

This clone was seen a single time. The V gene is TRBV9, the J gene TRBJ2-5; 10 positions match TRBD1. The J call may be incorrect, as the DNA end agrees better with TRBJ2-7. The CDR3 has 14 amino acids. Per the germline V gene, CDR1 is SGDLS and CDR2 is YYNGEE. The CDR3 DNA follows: TGTGCCAGCACCCCTAGGGACAGGGGTTACGAGCAGTACTTC. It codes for CASTPRDRGYEQYF.

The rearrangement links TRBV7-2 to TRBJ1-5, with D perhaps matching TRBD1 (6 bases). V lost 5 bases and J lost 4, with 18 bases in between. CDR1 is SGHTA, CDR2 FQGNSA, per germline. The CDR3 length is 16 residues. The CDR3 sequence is CASSTYTGWENQPQHF. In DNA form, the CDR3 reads TGTGCCAGCAGCACGTATACAGGGTGGGAAAATCAGCCCCAGCATTTT.

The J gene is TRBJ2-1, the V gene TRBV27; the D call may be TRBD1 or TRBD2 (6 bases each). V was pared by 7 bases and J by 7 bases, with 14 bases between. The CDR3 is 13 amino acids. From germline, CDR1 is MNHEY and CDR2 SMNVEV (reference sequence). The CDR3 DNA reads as TGTGCCAGCACCGTTACGGGGGCAAATGAGCAGTTCTTC. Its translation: CASTVTGANEQFF.

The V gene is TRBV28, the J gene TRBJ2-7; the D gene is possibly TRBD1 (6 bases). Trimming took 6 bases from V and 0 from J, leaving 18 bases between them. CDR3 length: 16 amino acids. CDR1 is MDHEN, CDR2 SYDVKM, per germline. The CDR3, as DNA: TGTGCCAGCAGCCCGAGACAGGACTCTTCCTCCTACGAGCAGTACTTC. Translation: CASSPRQDSSSYEQYF.

CDR3 sequence: CASSLGGEQYF. The CDR3 bases are TGTGCCAGCAGTTTAGGGGGCGAGCAGTACTTC. V usage is TRBV28 and J usage is TRBJ2-5; D is possibly TRBD1 or TRBD2 (5 bases each). The last part of the DNA fits TRBJ2-7 better; the J call may be wrong. CDR3 size: 11 residues. Germline V gene data show CDR1 as MDHEN and CDR2 as SYDVKM.

The DNA for the CDR3 is TGTGCCTGGAGTGCGGGGGATGAAAAACTGTTTTTT. Its translation: CAWSAGDEKLFF. V is TRBV30 and J is TRBJ1-4, with a weak D call TRBD1 (5 bases). The CDR3 length is 12 residues. From germline, CDR1 is GTSNPN and CDR2 SVGIG (reference sequence). V lost 1 base to trimming and J lost 6 bases, with 6 bases between them.

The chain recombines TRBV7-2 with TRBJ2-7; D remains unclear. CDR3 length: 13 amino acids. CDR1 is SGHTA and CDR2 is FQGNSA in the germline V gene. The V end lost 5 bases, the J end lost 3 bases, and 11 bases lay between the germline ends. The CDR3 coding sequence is TGTGCCAGCAGCCCTGTTTACAGCTACGAGCAGTACTTC. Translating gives CASSPVYSYEQYF.